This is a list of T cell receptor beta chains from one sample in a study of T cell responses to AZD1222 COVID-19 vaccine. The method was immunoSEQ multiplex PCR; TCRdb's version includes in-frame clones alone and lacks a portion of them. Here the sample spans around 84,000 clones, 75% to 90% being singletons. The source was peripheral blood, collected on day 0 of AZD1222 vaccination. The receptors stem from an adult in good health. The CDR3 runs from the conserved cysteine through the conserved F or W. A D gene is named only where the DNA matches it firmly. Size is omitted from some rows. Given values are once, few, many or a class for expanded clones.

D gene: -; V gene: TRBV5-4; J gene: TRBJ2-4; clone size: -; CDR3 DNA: TGTGCCAGCAGCCCTAGTCTAGCCAAAAACATTCAGTACTTC; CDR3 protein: CASSPSLAKNIQYF
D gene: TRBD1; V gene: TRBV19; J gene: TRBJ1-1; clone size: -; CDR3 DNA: TGTGCCAGTAGTTTTAACAGGGGGAGGGTGAACACTGAAGCTTTCTTT; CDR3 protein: CASSFNRGRVNTEAFF
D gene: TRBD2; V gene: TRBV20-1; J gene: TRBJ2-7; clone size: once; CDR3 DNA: TGCAGTGCTGGACTAGCGGCCGAGCAGTACTTC; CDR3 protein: CSAGLAAEQYF
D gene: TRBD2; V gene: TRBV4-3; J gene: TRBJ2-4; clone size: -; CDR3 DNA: TGCGCCAGCAGCCCAACTAGCGGGAGGGCCGGCGAAAACATTCAGTACTTC; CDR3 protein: CASSPTSGRAGENIQYF
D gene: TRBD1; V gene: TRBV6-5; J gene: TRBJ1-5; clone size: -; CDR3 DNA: TGTGCCAGCAGCCGGACAGGTGATAGCAATCAGCCCCAGCATTTT; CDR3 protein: CASSRTGDSNQPQHF
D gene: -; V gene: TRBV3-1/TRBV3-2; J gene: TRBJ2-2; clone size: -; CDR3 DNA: TGTGCCAGCAGCCAAGATTTGGCGAACACCGGGGAGCTGTTTTTT; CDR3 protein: CASSQDLANTGELFF
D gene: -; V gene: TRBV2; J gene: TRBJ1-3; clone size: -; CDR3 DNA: TGTGCCAGCGGAATTTCCGGAAACACCATATATTTT; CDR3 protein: CASGISGNTIYF
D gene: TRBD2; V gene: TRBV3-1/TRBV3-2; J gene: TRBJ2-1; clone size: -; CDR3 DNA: TGTGCCAGCAGCCAAGTAGAGCGGGAGGGTAAGTTCTTC; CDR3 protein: CASSQVEREGKFF
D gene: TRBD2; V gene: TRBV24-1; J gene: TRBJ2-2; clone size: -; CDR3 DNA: TGTGCCACCAGTGATCGGGGGGGGCACTCTACCGGGGAGCTGTTTTTT; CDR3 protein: CATSDRGGHSTGELFF
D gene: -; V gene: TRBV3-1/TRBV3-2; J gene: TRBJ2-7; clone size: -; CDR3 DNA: TGTGCCAGCAGCCAGGGTCCGCACGAGCAGTACTTC; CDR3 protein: CASSQGPHEQYF
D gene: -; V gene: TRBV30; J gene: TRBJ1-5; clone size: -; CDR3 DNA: TGTGCCTGGAGTCCCGATAGCAATCAGCCCCAGCATTTT; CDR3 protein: CAWSPDSNQPQHF
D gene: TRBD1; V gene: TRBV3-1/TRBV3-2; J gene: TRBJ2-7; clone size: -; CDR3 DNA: TGTGCCAGCAGCCAAGAGGGGACAGGGCTTAACGAGCAGTACTTC; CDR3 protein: CASSQEGTGLNEQYF
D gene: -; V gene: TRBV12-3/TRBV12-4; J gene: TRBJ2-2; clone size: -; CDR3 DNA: TGTGCCAGCAGTTTGTCCGGGGAGCTGTTTTTT; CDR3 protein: CASSLSGELFF
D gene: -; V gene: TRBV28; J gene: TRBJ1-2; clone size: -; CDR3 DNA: TGTGCCAGCAGTCCCACGACCTTATATGGCTACACCTTC; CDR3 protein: CASSPTTLYGYTF
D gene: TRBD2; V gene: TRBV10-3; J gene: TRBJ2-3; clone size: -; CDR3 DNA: TGTGCCATCAGTGAGCCGATTTGGGGGGAGCGGGAGGGCCCAGATACGCAGTATTTT; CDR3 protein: CAISEPIWGEREGPDTQYF
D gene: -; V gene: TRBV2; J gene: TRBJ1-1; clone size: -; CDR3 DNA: TGTGCCAGCATAATAGACCTGAACACTGAAGCTTTCTTT; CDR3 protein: CASIIDLNTEAFF
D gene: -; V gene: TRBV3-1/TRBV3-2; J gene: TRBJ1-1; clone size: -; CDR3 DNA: TGTGCCAGCAGCCATGAGGGTACAGTAGGGGTCAACACTGAAGCTTTCTTT; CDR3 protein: CASSHEGTVGVNTEAFF
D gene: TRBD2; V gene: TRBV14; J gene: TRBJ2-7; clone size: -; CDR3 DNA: TGTGCCAGCAGAGCGGGGGATTACGAGCAGTACTTC; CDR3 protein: CASRAGDYEQYF
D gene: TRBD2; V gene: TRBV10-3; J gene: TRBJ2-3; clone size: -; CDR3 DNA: TGTGCCATCAGTCCCCCCGCTCTAGCGGGAAGCACAGATACGCAGTATTTT; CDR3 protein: CAISPPALAGSTDTQYF
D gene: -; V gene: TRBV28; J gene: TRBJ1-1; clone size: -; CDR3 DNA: TGTGCCAGCAGGGCAAACCCCGGCTCAAGAAGGGGTGACACTGAAGCTTTCTTT; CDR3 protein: CASRANPGSRRGDTEAFF
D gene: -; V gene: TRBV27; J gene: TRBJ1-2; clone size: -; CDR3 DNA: TGTGCCAGCAGTTTTGGGGACGGCTATGGCTACACCTTC; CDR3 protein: CASSFGDGYGYTF
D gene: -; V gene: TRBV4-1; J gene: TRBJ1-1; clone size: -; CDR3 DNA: TGCGCCAGCAGCCAAGGGGACAAGAACACTGAAGCTTTCTTT; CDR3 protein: CASSQGDKNTEAFF
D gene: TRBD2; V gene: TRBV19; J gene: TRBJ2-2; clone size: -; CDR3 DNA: TGTGCCAGTAGTAGTACTAGCGGGAGGCGTGTGAACACCGGGGAGCTGTTTTTT; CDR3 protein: CASSSTSGRRVNTGELFF
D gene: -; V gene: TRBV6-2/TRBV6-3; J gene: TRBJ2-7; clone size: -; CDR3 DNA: TGTGCCAGCAGTTACCAGGGCTACGAGCAGTACTTC; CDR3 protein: CASSYQGYEQYF
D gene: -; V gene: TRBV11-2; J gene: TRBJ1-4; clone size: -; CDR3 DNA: TGTGCCAGCAGCTTAGTCGGGGGGAGTGAAAAACTGTTTTTT; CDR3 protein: CASSLVGGSEKLFF
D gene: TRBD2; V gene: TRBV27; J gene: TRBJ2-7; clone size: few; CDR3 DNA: TGTGCCAGCAGTGCTAGCGGGAGGGCCTCCGAGCAGTACTTC; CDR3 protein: CASSASGRASEQYF
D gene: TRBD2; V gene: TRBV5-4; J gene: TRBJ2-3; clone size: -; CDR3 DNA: TGTGCCAGCAGCTTAGGAGCGGGAGGCCTTAGCACAGATACGCAGTATTTT; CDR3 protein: CASSLGAGGLSTDTQYF
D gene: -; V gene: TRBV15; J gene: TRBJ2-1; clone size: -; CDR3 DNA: TGTGCCACCAGCAGTGGGACTTGGAGCTCCTACAATGAGCAGTTCTTC; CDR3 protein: CATSSGTWSSYNEQFF
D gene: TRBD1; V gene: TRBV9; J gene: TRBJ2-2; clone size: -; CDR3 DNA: TGTGCCAGCAGCGTAGAACAGGGGGCGAGAATCGGGGAGCTGTTTTTT; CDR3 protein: CASSVEQGARIGELFF
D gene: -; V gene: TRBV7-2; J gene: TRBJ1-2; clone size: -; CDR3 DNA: TGTGCCAGCAGCTACTCGGGTCCCTATGGCTACACCTTC; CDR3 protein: CASSYSGPYGYTF
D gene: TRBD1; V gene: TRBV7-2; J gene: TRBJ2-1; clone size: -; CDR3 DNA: TGTGCCAGCAGCCAAACGGGACAGGCTCTCAATGAGCAGTTCTTC; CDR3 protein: CASSQTGQALNEQFF
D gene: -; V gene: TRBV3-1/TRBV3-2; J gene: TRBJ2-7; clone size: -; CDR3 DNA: TGTGCCAGCAGCCCGGGGACGGCCTACGAGCAGTACTTC; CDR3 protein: CASSPGTAYEQYF
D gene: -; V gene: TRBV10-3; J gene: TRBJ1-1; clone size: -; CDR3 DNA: TGTGCCATCAGTGAGTCTAACAGAGTGAACACTGAAGCTTTCTTT; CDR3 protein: CAISESNRVNTEAFF
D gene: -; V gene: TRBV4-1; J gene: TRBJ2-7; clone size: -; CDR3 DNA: TGCGCCAGCAGCCAAGCCCAGGGCGAAGAGCAGTACTTC; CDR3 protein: CASSQAQGEEQYF
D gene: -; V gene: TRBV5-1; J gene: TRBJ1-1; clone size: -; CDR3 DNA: TGCGCCAGCAGCGGGGCGTTTGAAGCTTTCTTT; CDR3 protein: CASSGAFEAFF
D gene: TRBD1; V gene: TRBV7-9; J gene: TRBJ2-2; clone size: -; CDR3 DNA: TGTGCCAGCACTATACAGGGGGATACCGGGGAGCTGTTTTTT; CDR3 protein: CASTIQGDTGELFF
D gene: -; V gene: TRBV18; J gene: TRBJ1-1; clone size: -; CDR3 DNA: TGTGCCAGCTCACCCGTGGGGAATTCAAACACTGAAGCTTTCTTT; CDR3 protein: CASSPVGNSNTEAFF
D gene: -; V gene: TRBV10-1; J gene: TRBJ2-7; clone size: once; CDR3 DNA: TGCGCCAGCAGTGGAGGCTACGAGCAGTACTTC; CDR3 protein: CASSGGYEQYF
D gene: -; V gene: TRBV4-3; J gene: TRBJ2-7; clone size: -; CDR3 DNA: TGCGCCAGCAGCGATACTAGCTACTACGAGCAGTACTTC; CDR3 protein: CASSDTSYYEQYF
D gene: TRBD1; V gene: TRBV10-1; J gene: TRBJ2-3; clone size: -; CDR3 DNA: TGCGCCAGCAAGCCCCGGGACAGGGGTTTCACAGATACGCAGTATTTT; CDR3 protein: CASKPRDRGFTDTQYF
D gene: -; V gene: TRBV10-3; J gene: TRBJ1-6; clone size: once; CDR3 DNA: TGTGCCATCAAGTCAGGGACTGGTAATTCACCCCTCCACTTT; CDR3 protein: CAIKSGTGNSPLHF
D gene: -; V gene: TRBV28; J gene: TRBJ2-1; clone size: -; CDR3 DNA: TGTGCCAGCAAGGGCGAGGGGGATCCCAATGAGCAGTTCTTC; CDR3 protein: CASKGEGDPNEQFF
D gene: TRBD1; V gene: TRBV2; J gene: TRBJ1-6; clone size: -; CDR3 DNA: TGTGCCAGCAGTGGGACAGGGGGCAATTCACCCCTCCACTTT; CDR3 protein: CASSGTGGNSPLHF
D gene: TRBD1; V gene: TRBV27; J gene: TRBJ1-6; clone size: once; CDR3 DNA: TGTGCCAGCAGTTTATCGGGGACAGGGTATAATTCACCCCTCCACTTT; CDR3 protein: CASSLSGTGYNSPLHF
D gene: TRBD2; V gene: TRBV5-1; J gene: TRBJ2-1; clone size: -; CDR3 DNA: TGCGCCAGCAGCTACAACGCCGGGACTAGCGGAATGGATGAGCAGTTCTTC; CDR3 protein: CASSYNAGTSGMDEQFF
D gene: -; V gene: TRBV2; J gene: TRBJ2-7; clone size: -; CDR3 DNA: TGTGCCAGCGCACAGGTCAGCTCCCACGAGCAGTACTTC; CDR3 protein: CASAQVSSHEQYF
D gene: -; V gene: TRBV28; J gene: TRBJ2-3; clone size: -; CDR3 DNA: TGTGCCAGCAGCCTAACAGATACGCAGTATTTT; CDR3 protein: CASSLTDTQYF
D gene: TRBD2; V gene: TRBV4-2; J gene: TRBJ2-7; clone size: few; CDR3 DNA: TGTGCCAGCAGCCACTTGACTAGCGGGAACGCCTACGAGCAGTACTTC; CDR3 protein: CASSHLTSGNAYEQYF